Listed below are T cell receptor beta chains from one sample, sequenced in a study of CD8+ T cells in alopecia areata. Using immunoSEQ multiplex PCR, the repertoire was profiled, and TCRdb retains in-frame clones only, with some absent. The repertoire has about 42,000 clones, 55% to 75% of them found once; the top ten carry about 20%. The starting material was CD8+ T cells sorted from blood, obtained at week 4, from a patient treated with tofacitinib. The receptor set was obtained from a human donor with alopecia areata. The CDR3 runs from the conserved cysteine through the conserved F or W. A D gene is named only where the DNA matches it firmly. Expanded clones are given a class, and other clones once, few, many or no size at all.

>few|TRBJ1-5|NA|TRBV2
CASSERNQPQHF
TGTGCCAGCAGTGAACGAAATCAGCCCCAGCATTTT
>NA|TRBJ2-7|NA|TRBV14
CASSQGSTYEQYF
TGTGCCAGCAGCCAAGGGAGTACCTACGAGCAGTACTTC
>NA|TRBJ2-1|NA|TRBV29-1
CSVDGALNEQFF
TGCAGCGTTGATGGGGCTCTCAATGAGCAGTTCTTC
>NA|TRBJ2-1|NA|TRBV19
CASSMRADYNEQFF
TGTGCCAGTAGTATGAGGGCCGACTACAATGAGCAGTTCTTC
>NA|TRBJ2-3|NA|TRBV7-9
CASSLALADTQYF
TGTGCCAGCAGCTTAGCACTAGCAGATACGCAGTATTTT
>NA|TRBJ2-7|TRBD1|TRBV29-1
CSVVLTGGSYEQYF
TGCAGCGTTGTCTTGACAGGGGGCAGCTACGAGCAGTACTTC
>NA|TRBJ1-4|NA|TRBV6-5
CASSTGTTNEKLFF
TGTGCCAGCAGCACAGGAACAACTAATGAAAAACTGTTTTTT
>NA|TRBJ1-2|TRBD1|TRBV7-9
CASSAIQGTNYGYTF
TGTGCCAGCAGCGCGATACAGGGGACTAACTATGGCTACACCTTC
>NA|TRBJ1-1|NA|TRBV15
CATSSEGRNEAFF
TGTGCCACCAGCAGTGAGGGACGCAATGAAGCTTTCTTT
>few|TRBJ2-7|NA|TRBV29-1
CSARSGSGYEQYF
TGCAGCGCCCGCAGTGGGTCCGGATACGAGCAGTACTTC
>NA|TRBJ2-7|NA|TRBV29-1
CSVVQGGTYEQYF
TGCAGCGTCGTACAGGGTGGAACCTACGAGCAGTACTTC
>NA|TRBJ2-7|NA|TRBV23-1
CASSLARTPLTYEQYF
TGCGCCAGCAGTCTAGCTAGGACTCCACTTACCTACGAGCAGTACTTC
>NA|TRBJ2-3|TRBD2|TRBV27
CASSLLSSGGSSDTQYF
TGTGCCAGCAGTTTATTATCAAGCGGGGGGTCGTCAGATACGCAGTATTTT
>NA|TRBJ1-6|NA|TRBV9
CASGQEDSPLHF
TGTGCCAGCGGTCAAGAAGATTCACCCCTCCACTTT
>NA|TRBJ2-7|NA|TRBV6-5
CASSYSGESYEQYF
TGTGCCAGCAGTTACTCTGGGGAATCCTACGAGCAGTACTTC
>NA|TRBJ2-5|NA|TRBV30
CAWLEPRPGQETQYF
TGTGCCTGGTTAGAACCCCGTCCGGGGCAGGAGACCCAGTACTTC
>medium-sized|TRBJ2-6|NA|TRBV7-2
CASSQDGSSGANVLTF
TGCGCCAGCAGCCAAGATGGGAGCTCTGGGGCCAACGTCCTGACTTTC
>few|TRBJ1-5|NA|TRBV30
CACRDGSNQPQHF
TGTGCCTGCCGGGACGGCAGCAATCAGCCCCAGCATTTT
>few|TRBJ2-7|NA|TRBV29-1
CSVEHQDSDEQYF
TGCAGCGTGGAACACCAGGACAGCGACGAGCAGTACTTC
>NA|TRBJ2-7|NA|TRBV29-1
CSARTGDSYEQYF
TGCAGCGCCAGGACGGGTGACTCCTACGAGCAGTACTTC
>NA|TRBJ1-2|TRBD1|TRBV30
CAWSLTGEDGYTF
TGTGCCTGGAGCCTGACAGGGGAGGATGGCTACACCTTC
>NA|TRBJ2-7|NA|TRBV19
CASSPGSGEQYF
TGTGCCAGTAGTCCGGGGTCGGGCGAGCAGTACTTC